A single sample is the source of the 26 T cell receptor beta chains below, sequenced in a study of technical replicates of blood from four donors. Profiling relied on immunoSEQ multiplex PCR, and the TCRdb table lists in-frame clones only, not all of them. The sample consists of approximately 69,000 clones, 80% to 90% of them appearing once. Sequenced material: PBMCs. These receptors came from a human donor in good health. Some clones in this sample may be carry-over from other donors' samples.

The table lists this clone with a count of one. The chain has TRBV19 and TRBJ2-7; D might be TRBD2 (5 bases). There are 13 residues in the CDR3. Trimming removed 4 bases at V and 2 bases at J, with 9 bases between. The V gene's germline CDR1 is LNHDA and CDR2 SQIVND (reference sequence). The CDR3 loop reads CASSRRPPYEQYF. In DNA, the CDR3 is TGTGCCAGTAGTAGGAGGCCCCCCTACGAGCAGTACTTC. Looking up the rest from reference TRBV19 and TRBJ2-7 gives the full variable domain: DGGITQSPKYLFRKEGQNVTLSCEQNLNHDAMYWYRQDPGQGLRLIYYSQIVNDFQKGDIAEGYSVSREKKESFPLTVTSAQKNPTAFYLCASSRRPPYEQYFGPGTRLTVT.

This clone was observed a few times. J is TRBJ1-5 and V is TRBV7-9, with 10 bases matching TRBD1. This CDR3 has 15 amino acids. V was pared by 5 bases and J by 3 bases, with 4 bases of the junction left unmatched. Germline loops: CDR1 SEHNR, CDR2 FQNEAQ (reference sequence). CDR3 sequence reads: CASSGGQGYNQPQHF. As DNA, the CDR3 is TGTGCCAGCAGCGGGGGACAGGGGTACAATCAGCCCCAGCATTTT.

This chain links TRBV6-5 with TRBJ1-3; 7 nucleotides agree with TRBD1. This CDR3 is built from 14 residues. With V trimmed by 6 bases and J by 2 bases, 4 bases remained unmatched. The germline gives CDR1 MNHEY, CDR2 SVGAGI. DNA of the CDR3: TGTGCCAGCAGATCAGGGGGAACTGGAAACACCATATATTTT. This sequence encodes CASRSGGTGNTIYF.

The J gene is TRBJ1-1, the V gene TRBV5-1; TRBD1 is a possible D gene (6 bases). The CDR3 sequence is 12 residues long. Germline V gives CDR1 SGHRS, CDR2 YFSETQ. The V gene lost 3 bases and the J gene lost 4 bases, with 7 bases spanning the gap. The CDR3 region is CASSWDTTEAFF. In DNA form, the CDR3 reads TGCGCCAGCAGCTGGGACACCACTGAAGCTTTCTTT.

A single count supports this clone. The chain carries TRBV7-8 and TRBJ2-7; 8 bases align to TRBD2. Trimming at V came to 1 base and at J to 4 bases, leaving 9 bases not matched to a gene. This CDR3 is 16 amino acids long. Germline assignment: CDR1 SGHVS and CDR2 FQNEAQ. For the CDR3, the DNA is TGTGCCAGCAGCTTAGGTTGGAGCGGGAGCACGTACGAGCAGTACTTC. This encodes CASSLGWSGSTYEQYF.

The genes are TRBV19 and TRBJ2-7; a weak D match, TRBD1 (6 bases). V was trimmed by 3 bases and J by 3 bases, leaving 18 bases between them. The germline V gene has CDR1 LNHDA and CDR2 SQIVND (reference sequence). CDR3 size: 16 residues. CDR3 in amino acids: CASSISEGHPIYEQYF. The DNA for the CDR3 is TGTGCCAGTAGTATTTCCGAGGGACATCCTATCTACGAGCAGTACTTC.

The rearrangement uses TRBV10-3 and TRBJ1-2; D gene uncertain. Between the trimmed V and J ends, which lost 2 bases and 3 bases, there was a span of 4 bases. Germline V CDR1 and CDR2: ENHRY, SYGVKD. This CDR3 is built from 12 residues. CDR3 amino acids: CAISELYYGYTF. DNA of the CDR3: TGTGCCATCAGTGAGCTGTACTATGGCTACACCTTC.

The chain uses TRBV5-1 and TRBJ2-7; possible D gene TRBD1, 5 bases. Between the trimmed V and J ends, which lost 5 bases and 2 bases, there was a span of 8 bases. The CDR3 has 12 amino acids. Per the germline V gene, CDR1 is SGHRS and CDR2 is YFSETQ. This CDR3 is CASRSDTYEQYF. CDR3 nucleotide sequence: TGCGCCAGCAGGTCGGACACCTACGAGCAGTACTTC.

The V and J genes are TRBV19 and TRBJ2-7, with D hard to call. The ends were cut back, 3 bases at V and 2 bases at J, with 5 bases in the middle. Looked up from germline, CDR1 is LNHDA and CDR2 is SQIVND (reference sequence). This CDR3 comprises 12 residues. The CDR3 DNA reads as TGTGCCAGTAGTATGTCTCCCTACGAGCAGTACTTC. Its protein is CASSMSPYEQYF.

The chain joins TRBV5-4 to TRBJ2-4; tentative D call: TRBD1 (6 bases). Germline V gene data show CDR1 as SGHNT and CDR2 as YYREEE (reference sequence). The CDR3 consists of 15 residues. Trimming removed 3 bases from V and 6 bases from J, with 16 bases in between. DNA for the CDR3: TGTGCCAGCAGCTCTAAACGGGACATCGCAAACATTCAGTACTTC. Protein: CASSSKRDIANIQYF. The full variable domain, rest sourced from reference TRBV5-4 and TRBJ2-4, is ETGVTQSPTHLIKTRGQQVTLRCSSQSGHNTVSWYQQALGQGPQFIFQYYREEENGRGNFPPRFSGLQFPNYSSELNVNALELDDSALYLCASSSKRDIANIQYFGAGTRLSVL.

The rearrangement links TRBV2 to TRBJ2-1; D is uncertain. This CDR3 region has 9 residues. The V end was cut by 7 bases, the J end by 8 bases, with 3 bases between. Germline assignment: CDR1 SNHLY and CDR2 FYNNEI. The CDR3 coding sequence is TGTGCCAGCAAGCATGAGCAGTTCTTC. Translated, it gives CASKHEQFF. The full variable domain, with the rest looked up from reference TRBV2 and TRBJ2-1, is EPEVTQTPSHQVTQMGQEVILRCVPISNHLYFYWYRQILGQKVEFLVSFYNNEISEKSEIFDDQFSVERPDGSNFTLKIRSTKLEDSAMYFCASKHEQFFGPGTRLTVL.

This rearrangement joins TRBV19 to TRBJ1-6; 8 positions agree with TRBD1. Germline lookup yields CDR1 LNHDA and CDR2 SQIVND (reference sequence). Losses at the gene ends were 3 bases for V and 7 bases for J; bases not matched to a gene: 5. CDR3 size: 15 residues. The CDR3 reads CASSMTGQGNSPLHF. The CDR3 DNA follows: TGTGCCAGTAGTATGACCGGACAGGGAAATTCACCCCTCCACTTT.

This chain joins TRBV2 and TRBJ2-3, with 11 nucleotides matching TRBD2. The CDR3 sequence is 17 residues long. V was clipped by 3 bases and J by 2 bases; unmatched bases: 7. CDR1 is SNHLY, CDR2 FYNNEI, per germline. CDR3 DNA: TGTGCCAGCAGTGATCCCGGACTAGCGGGCGTCACAGATACGCAGTATTTT. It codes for CASSDPGLAGVTDTQYF.

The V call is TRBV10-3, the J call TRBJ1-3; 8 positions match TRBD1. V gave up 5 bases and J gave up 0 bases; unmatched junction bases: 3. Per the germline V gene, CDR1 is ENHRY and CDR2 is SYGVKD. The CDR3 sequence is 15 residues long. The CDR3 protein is CAISTGTGSGNTIYF. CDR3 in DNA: TGTGCCATCAGTACCGGGACAGGCTCTGGAAACACCATATATTTT.

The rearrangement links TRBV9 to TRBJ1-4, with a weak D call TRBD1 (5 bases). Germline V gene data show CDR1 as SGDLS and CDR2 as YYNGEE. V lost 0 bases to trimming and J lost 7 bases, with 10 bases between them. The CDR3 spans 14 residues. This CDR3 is CASSVGGAAEKLFF. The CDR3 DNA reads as TGTGCCAGCAGCGTAGGGGGCGCGGCTGAAAAACTGTTTTTT.

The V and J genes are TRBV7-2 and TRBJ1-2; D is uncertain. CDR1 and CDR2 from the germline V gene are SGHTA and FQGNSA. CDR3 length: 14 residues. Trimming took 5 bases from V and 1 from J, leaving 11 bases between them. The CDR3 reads CASSPAGSNYGYTF. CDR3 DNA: TGTGCCAGCAGCCCCGCTGGCAGTAACTATGGCTACACCTTC.

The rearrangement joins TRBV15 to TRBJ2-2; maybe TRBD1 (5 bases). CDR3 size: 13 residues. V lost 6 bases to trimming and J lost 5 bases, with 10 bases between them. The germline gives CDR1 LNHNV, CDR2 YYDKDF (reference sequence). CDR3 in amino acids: CATRARGTGELFF. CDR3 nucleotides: TGTGCCACCAGGGCTAGGGGAACCGGGGAGCTGTTTTTT.

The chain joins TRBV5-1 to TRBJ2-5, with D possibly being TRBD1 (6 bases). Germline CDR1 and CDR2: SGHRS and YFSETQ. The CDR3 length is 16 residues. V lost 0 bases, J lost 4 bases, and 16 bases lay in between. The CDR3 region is CASSLDGRGVAETQYF. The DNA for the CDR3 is TGCGCCAGCAGCTTGGACGGCAGGGGAGTAGCAGAGACCCAGTACTTC.

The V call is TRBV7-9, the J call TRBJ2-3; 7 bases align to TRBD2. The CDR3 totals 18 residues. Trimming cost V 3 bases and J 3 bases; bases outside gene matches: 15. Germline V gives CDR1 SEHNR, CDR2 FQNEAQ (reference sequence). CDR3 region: CASSFLPSGGYRTDTQYF. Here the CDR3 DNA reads TGTGCCAGCAGCTTTCTCCCCTCGGGAGGTTATCGAACAGATACGCAGTATTTT.

The CDR3 is CASSPRGGSGETQYF. CDR3 nucleotides: TGTGCCAGCAGCCCCCGGGGGGGGTCGGGAGAGACCCAGTACTTC. The chain links TRBV7-2 to TRBJ2-5; 8 bases map to TRBD2. The CDR3 is 15 amino acids. V was pared by 5 bases and J by 4 bases, with 9 bases of the junction left unmatched. Germline V gene sequence: CDR1 SGHTA, CDR2 FQGNSA.

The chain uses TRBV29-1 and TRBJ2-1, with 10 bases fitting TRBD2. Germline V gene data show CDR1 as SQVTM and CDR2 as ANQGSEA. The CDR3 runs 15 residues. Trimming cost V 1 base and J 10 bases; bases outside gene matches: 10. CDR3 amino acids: CSVEGRLAGSFEQFF. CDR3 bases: TGCAGCGTTGAAGGGCGACTAGCGGGTTCTTTCGAGCAGTTCTTC.

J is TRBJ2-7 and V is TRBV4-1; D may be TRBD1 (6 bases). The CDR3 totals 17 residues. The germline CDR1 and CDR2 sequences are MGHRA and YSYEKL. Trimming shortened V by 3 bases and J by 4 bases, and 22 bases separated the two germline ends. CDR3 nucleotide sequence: TGCGCCAGCAGCCAGCCCCCCCCAGGGGCCCCTTCTTACGAGCAGTACTTC. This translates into CASSQPPPGAPSYEQYF.

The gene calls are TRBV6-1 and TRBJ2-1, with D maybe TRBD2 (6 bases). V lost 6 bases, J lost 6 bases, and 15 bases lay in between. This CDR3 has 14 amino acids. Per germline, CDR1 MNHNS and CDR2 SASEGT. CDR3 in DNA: TGTGCCAGCAGGGCGGGACTCCACGGCAATGAGCAGTTCTTC. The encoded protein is CASRAGLHGNEQFF.

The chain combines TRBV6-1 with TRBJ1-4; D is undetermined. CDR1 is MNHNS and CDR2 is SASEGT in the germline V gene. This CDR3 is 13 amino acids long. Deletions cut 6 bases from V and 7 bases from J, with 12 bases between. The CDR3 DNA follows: TGTGCCAGCAGCGACGTGCGGGTTGAAAAACTGTTTTTT. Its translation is CASSDVRVEKLFF.

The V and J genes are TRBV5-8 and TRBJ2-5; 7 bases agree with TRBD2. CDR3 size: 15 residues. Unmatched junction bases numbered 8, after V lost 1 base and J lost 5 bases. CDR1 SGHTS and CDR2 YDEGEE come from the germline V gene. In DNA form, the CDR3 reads TGTGCCAGCAGCTTGCCGGGAGGCCCCCAGGAGACCCAGTACTTC. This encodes CASSLPGGPQETQYF.

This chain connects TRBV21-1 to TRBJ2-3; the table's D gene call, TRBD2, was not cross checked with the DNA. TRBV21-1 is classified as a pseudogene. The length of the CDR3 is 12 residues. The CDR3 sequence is CASGEDEVTQYF. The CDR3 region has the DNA TGTGCCAGCGGGGAGGACGAGGTGACGCAGTATTTT.